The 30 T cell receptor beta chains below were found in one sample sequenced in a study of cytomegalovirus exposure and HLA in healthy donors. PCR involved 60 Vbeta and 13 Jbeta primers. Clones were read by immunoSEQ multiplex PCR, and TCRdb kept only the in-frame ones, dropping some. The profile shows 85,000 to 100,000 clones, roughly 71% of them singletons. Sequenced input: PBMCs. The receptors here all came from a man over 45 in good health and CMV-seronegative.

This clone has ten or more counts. This CDR3 is CASSDTSGYGYTF. CDR3 coding DNA: TGTGCCAGCAGTGATACCTCAGGCTATGGCTACACCTTC. The chain uses TRBV2 and TRBJ1-2, with unresolved D. V was shortened by 3 bases and J by 4 bases, with 9 bases between the two germline ends. CDR1 is SNHLY and CDR2 is FYNNEI in the germline V gene. This CDR3 has 13 amino acids.

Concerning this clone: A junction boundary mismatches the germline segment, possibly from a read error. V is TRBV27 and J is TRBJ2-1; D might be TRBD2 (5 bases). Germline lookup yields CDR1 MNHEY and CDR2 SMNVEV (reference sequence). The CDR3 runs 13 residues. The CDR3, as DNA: TGTGCCAGCGGACTCAATTCCTATAATGAGCAGTTCTTC. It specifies CASGLNSYNEQFF.

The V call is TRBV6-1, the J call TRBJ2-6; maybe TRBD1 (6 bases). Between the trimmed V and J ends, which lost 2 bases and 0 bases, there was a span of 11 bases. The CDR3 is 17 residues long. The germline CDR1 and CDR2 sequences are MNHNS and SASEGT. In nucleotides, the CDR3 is TGTGCCAGCAGTGAACGACAGGTTTACTCTGGGGCCAACGTCCTGACTTTC. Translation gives CASSERQVYSGANVLTF.

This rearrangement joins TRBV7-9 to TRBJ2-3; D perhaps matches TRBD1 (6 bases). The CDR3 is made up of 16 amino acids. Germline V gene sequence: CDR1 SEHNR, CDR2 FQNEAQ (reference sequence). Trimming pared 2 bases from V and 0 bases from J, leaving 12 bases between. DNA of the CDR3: TGTGCCAGCAGCTTAAGACAGGCTTCTAGCACAGATACGCAGTATTTT. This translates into CASSLRQASSTDTQYF. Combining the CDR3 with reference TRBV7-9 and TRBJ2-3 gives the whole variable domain DTGVSQNPRHKITKRGQNVTFRCDPISEHNRLYWYRQTLGQGPEFLTYFQNEAQLEKSRLLSDRFSAERPKGSFSTLEIQRTEQGDSAMYLCASSLRQASSTDTQYFGPGTRLTVL.

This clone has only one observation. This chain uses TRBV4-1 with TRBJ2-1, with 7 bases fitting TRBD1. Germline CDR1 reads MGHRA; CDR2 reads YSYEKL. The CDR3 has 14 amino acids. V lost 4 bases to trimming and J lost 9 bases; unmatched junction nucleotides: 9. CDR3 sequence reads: CASSPRDRVGEQFF. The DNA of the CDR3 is TGCGCCAGCAGCCCCCGGGACAGAGTGGGTGAGCAGTTCTTC.

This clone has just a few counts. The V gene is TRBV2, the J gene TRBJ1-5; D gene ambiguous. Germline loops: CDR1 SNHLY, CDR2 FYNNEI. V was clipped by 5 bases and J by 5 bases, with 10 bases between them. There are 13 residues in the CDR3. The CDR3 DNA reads TGTGCCAGCAGTTATCAGGATGATCAGCCCCAGCATTTT. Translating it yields CASSYQDDQPQHF.

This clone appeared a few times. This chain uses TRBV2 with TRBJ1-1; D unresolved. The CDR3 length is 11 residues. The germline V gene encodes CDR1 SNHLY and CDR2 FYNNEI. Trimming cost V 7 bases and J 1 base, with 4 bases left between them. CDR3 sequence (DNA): TGTGCCAGCACCCAGAACACTGAAGCTTTCTTT. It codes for CASTQNTEAFF.

CDR3 DNA: TGTGCCAGCAGCTTTCTAAGCGGGGGGGTTACCTACAATGAGCAGTTCTTC. This sequence encodes CASSFLSGGVTYNEQFF. The chain uses TRBV7-9 and TRBJ2-1, with 10 bases fitting TRBD2. The CDR3 totals 17 residues. Germline V CDR1 and CDR2: SEHNR, FQNEAQ (reference sequence). The V segment lost 3 bases and the J segment 2 bases; nucleotides outside the gene matches: 7.

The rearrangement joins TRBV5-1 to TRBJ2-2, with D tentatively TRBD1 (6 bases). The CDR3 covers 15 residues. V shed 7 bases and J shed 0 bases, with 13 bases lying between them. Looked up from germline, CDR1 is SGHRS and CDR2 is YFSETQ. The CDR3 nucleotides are TGCGCCAGCGTTCCCGGGACACCGAACACCGGGGAGCTGTTTTTT. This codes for CASVPGTPNTGELFF.

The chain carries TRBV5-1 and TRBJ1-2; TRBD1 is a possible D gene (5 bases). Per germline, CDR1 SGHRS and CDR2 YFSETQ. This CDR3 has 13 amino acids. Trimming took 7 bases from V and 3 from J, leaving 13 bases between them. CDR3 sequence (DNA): TGCGCCAGCCGTGAAGGGGTGGACTATGGCTACACCTTC. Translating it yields CASREGVDYGYTF.

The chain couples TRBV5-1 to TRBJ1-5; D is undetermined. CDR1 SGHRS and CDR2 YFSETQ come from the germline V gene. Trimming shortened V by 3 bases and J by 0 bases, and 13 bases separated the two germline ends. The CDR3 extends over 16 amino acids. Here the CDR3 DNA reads TGCGCCAGCAGCTGGAGTCGAGGGTATAGCAATCAGCCCCAGCATTTT. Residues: CASSWSRGYSNQPQHF.

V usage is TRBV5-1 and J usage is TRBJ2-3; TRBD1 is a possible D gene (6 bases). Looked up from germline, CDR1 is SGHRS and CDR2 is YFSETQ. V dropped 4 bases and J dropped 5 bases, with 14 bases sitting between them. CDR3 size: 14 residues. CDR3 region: CASSADPGVDTQYF. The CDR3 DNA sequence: TGCGCCAGCAGCGCGGACCCAGGGGTAGATACGCAGTATTTT.

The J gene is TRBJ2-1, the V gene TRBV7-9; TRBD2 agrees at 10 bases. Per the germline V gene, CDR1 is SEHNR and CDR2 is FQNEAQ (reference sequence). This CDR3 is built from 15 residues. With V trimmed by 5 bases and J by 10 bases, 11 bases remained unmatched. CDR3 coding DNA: TGTGCCAGCAGCAAAAACGGACTAGCGGAAGGCGAGCAGTTCTTC. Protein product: CASSKNGLAEGEQFF.

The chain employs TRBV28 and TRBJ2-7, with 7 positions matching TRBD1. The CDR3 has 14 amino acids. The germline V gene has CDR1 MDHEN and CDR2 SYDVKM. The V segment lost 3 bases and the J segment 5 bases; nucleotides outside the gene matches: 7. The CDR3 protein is CASSFPGGYHEQYF. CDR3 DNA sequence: TGTGCCAGCAGTTTCCCAGGGGGTTACCACGAGCAGTACTTC.

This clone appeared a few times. CDR3 sequence reads: CSVEDRSGQGGLETQYF. In DNA form, the CDR3 reads TGCAGCGTTGAAGATCGATCGGGACAGGGTGGATTAGAGACCCAGTACTTC. This rearrangement joins TRBV29-1 to TRBJ2-5; 9 positions match TRBD1. The V segment lost 0 bases and the J segment 4 bases; nucleotides outside the gene matches: 12. Germline CDR1 and CDR2: SQVTM and ANQGSEA. This CDR3 has 17 amino acids.

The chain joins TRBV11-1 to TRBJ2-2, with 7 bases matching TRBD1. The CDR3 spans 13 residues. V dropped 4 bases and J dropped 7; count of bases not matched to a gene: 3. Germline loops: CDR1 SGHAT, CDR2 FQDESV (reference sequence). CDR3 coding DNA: TGTGCCAGCAGCTCTTCAGGGGGCGGGGAGCTGTTTTTT. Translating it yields CASSSSGGGELFF.

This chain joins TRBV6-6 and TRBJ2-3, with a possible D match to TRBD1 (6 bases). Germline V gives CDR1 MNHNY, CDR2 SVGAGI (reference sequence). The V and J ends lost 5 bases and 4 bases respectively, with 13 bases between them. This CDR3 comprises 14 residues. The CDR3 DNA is TGTGCCAGCAGTCAGACACAGGGTGCAGATACGCAGTATTTT. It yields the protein CASSQTQGADTQYF.

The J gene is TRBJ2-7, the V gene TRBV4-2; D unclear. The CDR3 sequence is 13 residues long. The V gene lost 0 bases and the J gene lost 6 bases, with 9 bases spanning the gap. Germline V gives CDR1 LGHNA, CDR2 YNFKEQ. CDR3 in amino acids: CASSQDPGAEQYF. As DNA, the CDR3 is TGTGCCAGCAGCCAAGACCCGGGTGCCGAGCAGTACTTC.

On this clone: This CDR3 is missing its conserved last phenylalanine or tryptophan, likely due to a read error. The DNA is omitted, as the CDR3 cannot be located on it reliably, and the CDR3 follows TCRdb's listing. The CDR3 here is CAWSADVRTEALV. This sequence joins TRBV30 and TRBJ1-1. CDR1 and CDR2 (germline): GTSNPN, SVGIG (reference sequence). A total of 13 residues make up the CDR3, ends included.

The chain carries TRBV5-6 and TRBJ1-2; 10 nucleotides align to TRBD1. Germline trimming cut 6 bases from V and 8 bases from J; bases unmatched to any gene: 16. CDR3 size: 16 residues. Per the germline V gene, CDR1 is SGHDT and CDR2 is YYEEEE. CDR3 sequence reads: CASTPLVSTGGVGYTF. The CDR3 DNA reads TGTGCCAGCACCCCGCTCGTGTCGACAGGGGGCGTCGGCTACACCTTC.

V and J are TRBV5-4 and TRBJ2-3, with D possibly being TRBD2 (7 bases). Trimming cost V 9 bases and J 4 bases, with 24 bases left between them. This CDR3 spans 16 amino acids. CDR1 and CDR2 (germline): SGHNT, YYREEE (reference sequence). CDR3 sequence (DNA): TGTGCCACCGAAACCGGGGGGCCGGGCAGATCAGATACGCAGTATTTT. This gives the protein CATETGGPGRSDTQYF.

CDR3 loop: CASSQSWTEDEQYF. In DNA, the CDR3 is TGCGCCAGCAGCCAATCCTGGACAGAAGACGAGCAGTACTTC. V gene TRBV4-3 combines with J gene TRBJ2-7; tentatively, D is TRBD1 (6 bases). CDR1 LGHNA and CDR2 YSLEER come from the germline V gene. Trimming took off 2 bases at V and 5 bases at J, with 13 bases between the two ends. This CDR3 has 14 residues.

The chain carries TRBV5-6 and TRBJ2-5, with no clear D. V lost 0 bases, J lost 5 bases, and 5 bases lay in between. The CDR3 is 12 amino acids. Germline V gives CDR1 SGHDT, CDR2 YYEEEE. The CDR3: CASSLGVETQYF. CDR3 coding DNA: TGTGCCAGCAGCTTGGGAGTGGAGACCCAGTACTTC.

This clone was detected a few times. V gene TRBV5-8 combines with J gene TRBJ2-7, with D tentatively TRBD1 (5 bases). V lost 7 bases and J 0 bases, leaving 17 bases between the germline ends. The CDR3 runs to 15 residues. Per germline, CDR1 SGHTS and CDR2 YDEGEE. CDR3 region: CASASGIGSSYEQYF. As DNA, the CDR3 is TGTGCCAGCGCCTCAGGGATCGGCAGCTCCTACGAGCAGTACTTC.

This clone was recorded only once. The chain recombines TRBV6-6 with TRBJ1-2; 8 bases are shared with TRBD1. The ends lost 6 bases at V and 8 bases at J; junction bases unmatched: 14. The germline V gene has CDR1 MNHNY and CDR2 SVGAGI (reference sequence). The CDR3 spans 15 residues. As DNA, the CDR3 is TGTGCCAGCAGCTTGATCCAGGGGGCTGTTGGAGGCTACACCTTC. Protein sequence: CASSLIQGAVGGYTF.

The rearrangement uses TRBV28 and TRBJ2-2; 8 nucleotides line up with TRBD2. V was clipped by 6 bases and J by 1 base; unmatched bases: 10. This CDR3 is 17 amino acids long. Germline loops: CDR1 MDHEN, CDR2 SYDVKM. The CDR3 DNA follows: TGTGCCAGCAGCAAAAAGCGGGGGCGTCTGAACACCGGGGAGCTGTTTTTT. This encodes CASSKKRGRLNTGELFF.

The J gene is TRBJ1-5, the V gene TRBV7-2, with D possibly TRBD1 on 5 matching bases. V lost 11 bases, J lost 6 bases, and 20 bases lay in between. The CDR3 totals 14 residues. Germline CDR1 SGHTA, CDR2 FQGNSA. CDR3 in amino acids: CACRLGGEGQPQHF. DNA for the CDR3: TGTGCCTGCCGGCTTGGGGGGGAAGGTCAGCCCCAGCATTTT.

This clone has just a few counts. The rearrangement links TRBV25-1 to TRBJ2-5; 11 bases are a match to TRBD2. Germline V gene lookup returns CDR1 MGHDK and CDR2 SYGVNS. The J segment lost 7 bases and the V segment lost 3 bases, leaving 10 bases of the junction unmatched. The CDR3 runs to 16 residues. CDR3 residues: CASSDQLAGEIGTQYF. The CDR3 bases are TGTGCCAGCAGTGACCAACTAGCGGGAGAAATTGGGACCCAGTACTTC.

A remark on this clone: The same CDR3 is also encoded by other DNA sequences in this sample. CDR3 nucleotides: TGTGCCAGCAGTGAGGTAGGGGGAGAGACCCAGTACTTC. Its translation is CASSEVGGETQYF. The chain uses TRBV6-1 and TRBJ2-5, with TRBD1 as a possible D gene (6 bases). Trimming removed 3 bases at V and 4 bases at J, with 9 bases between. The CDR3 loop spans 13 amino acids. The germline V gene has CDR1 MNHNS and CDR2 SASEGT.

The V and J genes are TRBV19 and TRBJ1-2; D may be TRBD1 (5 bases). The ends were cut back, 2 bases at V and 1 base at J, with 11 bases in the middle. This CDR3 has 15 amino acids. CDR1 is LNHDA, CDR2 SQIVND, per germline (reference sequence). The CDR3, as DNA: TGTGCCAGTAGTATATGGCAGGGAAGTAACTATGGCTACACCTTC. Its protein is CASSIWQGSNYGYTF.